The clone carrying this T cell receptor beta chain appeared many times. Antigen unknown. CDR1 SGHVS and CDR2 FNYEAQ come from the germline V gene. The CDR3 loop spans 15 amino acids. Trimming cost V 6 bases and J 1 base, with 12 bases left between them. These data originate in a study of Graves' ophthalmopathy and Graves' hyperthyroidism. The authors amplified TCR beta CDR3 regions, and they did so from RNA transcripts for repertoire sequencing. HTBI primers were used in a first-round RT-PCR, which preceded a second-round multiplex PCR. Each CDR3 protein is one row after TCRdb ran MiXCR on the multiplex PCR reads. The data hold approximately 700,000 distinct CDR3 sequences, with 35% to 50% observed a single time. Study-wide points: Most expanded thyroid clonotypes above 0.001 frequency also appeared in blood.

Additional autoimmune diseases, uncontrolled infections, pregnancy or lactation disqualified patients. The source material was peripheral blood. This receptor was identified in an adult man with Graves' ophthalmopathy. The V and J genes are TRBV7-6 and TRBJ2-2; D is unresolved. CDR3 amino acids: CASRISPLNTGELFF. CDR3 sequence (DNA): TGTGCCAGCAGGATATCCCCCCTGAACACCGGGGAGCTGTTTTTT.